This is a list of T cell receptor beta chains from one sample in a study of cytomegalovirus exposure and HLA in healthy donors. Profiling relied on immunoSEQ multiplex PCR, and the TCRdb table lists in-frame clones only, not all of them. The table has fewer than 200,000 clones, roughly 78% seen once. Sequencing used PBMCs. These receptors were obtained from a man aged 40-50 years in good health and CMV-seronegative. CDR3s include the opening cysteine and the closing phenylalanine or tryptophan. A D gene is named only where the DNA matches it firmly. A clone size is listed for some rows: how often the clone was seen (once, few, many), or a class if it is expanded.

J | size | D | V | CDR3 | DNA
TRBJ2-5 | NA | TRBD2 | TRBV5-1 | CASSLGLAEEQETQYF | TGCGCCAGCAGCTTGGGACTAGCAGAGGAACAAGAGACCCAGTACTTC
TRBJ2-7 | NA | TRBD1 | TRBV5-1 | CASSWGTGSYEQYF | TGCGCCAGCAGCTGGGGGACAGGTTCCTACGAGCAGTACTTC
TRBJ2-6 | NA | TRBD1 | TRBV5-1 | CASSFFFSGQPSGANVLTF | TGCGCCAGCAGCTTCTTTTTCTCGGGACAGCCCTCTGGGGCCAACGTCCTGACTTTC
TRBJ2-1 | once | TRBD2 | TRBV9 | CASSAGTSLANEQFF | TGTGCCAGCAGCGCCGGGACTAGCTTAGCCAATGAGCAGTTCTTC
TRBJ2-5 | few | NA | TRBV21-1 | CASSLTGTRETQYF | TGTGCCAGCAGCCTCACCGGGACTAGAGAGACCCAGTACTTC
TRBJ2-1 | NA | NA | TRBV10-3 | CAISEGAESSNEQFF | TGTGCCATCAGTGAGGGGGCAGAATCCAGCAATGAGCAGTTCTTC
TRBJ2-7 | NA | NA | TRBV7-2 | CASSLQFYEQYF | TGTGCCAGCAGCCTACAGTTTTACGAGCAGTACTTC
TRBJ2-2 | NA | TRBD1 | TRBV18 | CASSRGQGSRAGELFF | TGTGCCAGCTCCCGTGGACAGGGATCGAGGGCCGGGGAGCTGTTTTTT
TRBJ2-1 | NA | NA | TRBV5-6 | CAGGAEGYNEQFF | TGTGCCGGGGGGGCAGAGGGGTACAATGAGCAGTTCTTC
TRBJ2-6 | few | TRBD1 | TRBV11-2 | CASSLKRGRISGANVLTF | TGTGCCAGCAGCTTGAAGAGGGGGCGAATCTCTGGGGCCAACGTCCTGACTTTC
TRBJ2-7 | NA | NA | TRBV6-5 | CASRETGVGYEQYF | TGTGCCAGCAGGGAAACAGGAGTGGGCTACGAGCAGTACTTC
TRBJ1-1 | NA | NA | TRBV25-1 | CASQRDRLNTEAFF | TGTGCCAGCCAACGAGACAGGTTGAACACTGAAGCTTTCTTT
TRBJ1-5 | NA | NA | TRBV5-8 | CASNSRNYQPQHF | TGTGCCAGTAATAGCAGAAACTATCAGCCCCAGCATTTT
TRBJ1-1 | NA | NA | TRBV19 | CASSDRHDTEAFF | TGTGCCAGTAGTGACAGACATGACACTGAAGCTTTCTTT
TRBJ1-5 | NA | NA | TRBV11-2 | CASSLVTGNNQPQHF | TGTGCCAGCAGCTTAGTGACAGGCAATAATCAGCCCCAGCATTTT
TRBJ2-7 | NA | NA | TRBV10-3 | CAISEDRFPYEQYF | TGTGCCATCAGTGAGGACAGGTTTCCCTACGAGCAGTACTTC
TRBJ2-3 | once | TRBD1 | TRBV7-2 | CASSSTGGASVDTQYF | TGTGCCAGCAGCTCTACAGGGGGCGCCTCCGTAGATACGCAGTATTTT
TRBJ2-3 | few | NA | TRBV30 | CARGTGTQYF | TGTGCCCGTGGTACGGGTACGCAGTATTTT
TRBJ2-3 | NA | TRBD1 | TRBV2 | CASKRTGPGDTQYF | TGTGCCAGCAAGAGGACAGGGCCCGGGGATACGCAGTATTTT
TRBJ2-5 | NA | TRBD1 | TRBV10-3 | CAIGTGGWETQYF | TGTGCCATTGGGACAGGGGGGTGGGAGACCCAGTACTTC
TRBJ2-5 | NA | TRBD2 | TRBV27 | CASRKIAGVTETQYF | TGTGCCAGCAGGAAGATAGCGGGAGTTACCGAGACCCAGTACTTC
TRBJ2-7 | NA | TRBD2 | TRBV6-1 | CATARTSGNYEQYF | TGTGCCACCGCCCGGACTAGCGGCAACTACGAGCAGTACTTC
TRBJ1-2 | NA | TRBD1 | TRBV5-1 | CASSLFAGGSGYTF | TGCGCCAGCAGCTTGTTCGCAGGGGGGAGCGGCTACACCTTC
TRBJ1-2 | NA | NA | TRBV27 | CASGQYGYGYTF | TGTGCCAGTGGACAGTATGGCTATGGCTACACCTTC
TRBJ1-5 | NA | TRBD1 | TRBV19 | CASSPETGSPNQPQHF | TGTGCCAGTAGTCCAGAGACAGGGAGTCCCAATCAGCCCCAGCATTTT
TRBJ2-1 | NA | NA | TRBV5-6 | CASSLAGWGEQFF | TGTGCCAGCAGCTTAGCAGGGTGGGGTGAGCAGTTCTTC
TRBJ2-7 | few | NA | TRBV6-5 | CASSYIGGQYF | TGTGCCAGCAGTTACATCGGGGGGCAGTACTTC
TRBJ2-1 | NA | TRBD1 | TRBV7-2 | CASSPQGGASYNEQFF | TGTGCCAGCAGCCCACAGGGGGGAGCATCCTACAATGAGCAGTTCTTC
TRBJ2-2 | NA | TRBD2 | TRBV19 | CAAGEFGELFF | TGTGCCGCGGGGGAGTTCGGGGAGCTGTTTTTT
TRBJ2-7 | NA | TRBD2 | TRBV15 | CATSRDPSGRGEQYF | TGTGCCACCAGCAGAGATCCTAGCGGGAGAGGCGAGCAGTACTTC
TRBJ1-3 | NA | TRBD1 | TRBV5-1 | CASSPTGQAGNTIYF | TGCGCCAGCAGCCCGACAGGGCAGGCTGGAAACACCATATATTTT
TRBJ2-1 | NA | NA | TRBV28 | CASPPTGLSSYNEQFF | TGTGCCAGCCCTCCCACGGGACTTAGCTCCTACAATGAGCAGTTCTTC